This is a list of T cell receptor beta chains from one sample in a study of shared clonotypes between healthy human individuals. TCRdb keeps only in-frame clones here, not all; method: immunoSEQ multiplex PCR. The data hold 1,100,000 or so clones, with about four fifths observed a single time. The sequencing input was memory CD4+ T cells from PBMCs. Receptors originate from a man aged 18 to 30 in good health. Some clones in this sample may be carry-over from other donors' samples. Each CDR3 is given with its conserved first and last residue. A D gene is named only where the DNA matches it firmly. Size is omitted from some rows. Given values are once, few, many or a class for expanded clones.

j_call d_call clone_size v_call cdr3_nt cdr3_aa
TRBJ1-1 NA NA TRBV7-3 TGTGCCAGCAGTTTAACCCCGTCGGGCACTGAAGCTTTCTTT CASSLTPSGTEAFF
TRBJ2-7 NA NA TRBV7-6 TGTGCCAGCAGCTTAGTATCGGACTCCTACGAGCAGTACTTC CASSLVSDSYEQYF
TRBJ1-1 NA NA TRBV11-2 TGTGCCAGCAGCAAAACTGTACCCGGCGCTGAAGCTTTCTTT CASSKTVPGAEAFF
TRBJ1-5 NA NA TRBV28 TGTGCCAGCAGTTTAGTGGGGGGCGGCAATCAGCCCCAGCATTTT CASSLVGGGNQPQHF
TRBJ1-1 NA once TRBV5-4 TGTGCCAGCAGCTTGCCCCCTCTGAACACTGAAGCTTTCTTT CASSLPPLNTEAFF
TRBJ2-3 TRBD2 NA TRBV5-1 TGCGCCAGCAGTCCCGCGGGGGGGTATGAGACAGATACGCAGTATTTT CASSPAGGYETDTQYF
TRBJ2-2 NA NA TRBV5-1 TGTGCCAGCAGCTTGGCGGGGGCTAACACCGGGGAGCTGTTTTTT CASSLAGANTGELFF
TRBJ2-7 NA few TRBV28 TGTGCCAGCAGGGGGACCCAATCCTACGAGCAGTACTTC CASRGTQSYEQYF
TRBJ2-2 NA NA TRBV5-6 TGTGCCAGCAGCTTGGTTTCAGTCCCCACCGGGGAGCTGTTTTTT CASSLVSVPTGELFF
TRBJ1-2 NA NA TRBV5-1 TGCGCCAGCAGCCCGGACGGGGTGGGCTACACCTTC CASSPDGVGYTF